This T cell receptor (beta chain) was identified in a study of cytomegalovirus exposure and HLA in healthy donors. Looking at the study overall: Earlier sequencing of about 179 million T cells yielded under 120 million unique TCR beta sequences. Study-level points and caveats: Investigators reported 164 TCR beta chains as tied to cytomegalovirus. Later analysis placed DRB1 highest and HLA-C lowest in TCR association rates, which differed by HLA locus. Equally common other TCR beta chains were less clonally expanded than HLA-associated ones, a later analysis found.

The PCR was carried out with 60 Vbeta primers and 13 Jbeta primers. The repertoire was sequenced with immunoSEQ multiplex PCR; TCRdb's copy has only in-frame clones and lacks some. The top ten hold approximately 4% of the sample, which has approximately 60,000 clones, roughly four fifths seen once. CDR1 and CDR2 (germline): SGHTA, FQGNSA. V was trimmed by 6 bases and J by 1 base, leaving 15 bases between them. The CDR3 is 16 amino acids. Points on this clone: Its target is unknown.

This clonotype was obtained from a man aged 25-45 years in good health and CMV-seronegative. Sequencing used PBMCs. The chain recombines TRBV7-2 with TRBJ2-2, with TRBD2 as a possible D gene (7 bases). The CDR3 DNA reads as TGTGCCAGCAGTCCGAGGGGGGGGCTGAACACCGGGGAGCTGTTTTTT. Its protein product is CASSPRGGLNTGELFF.